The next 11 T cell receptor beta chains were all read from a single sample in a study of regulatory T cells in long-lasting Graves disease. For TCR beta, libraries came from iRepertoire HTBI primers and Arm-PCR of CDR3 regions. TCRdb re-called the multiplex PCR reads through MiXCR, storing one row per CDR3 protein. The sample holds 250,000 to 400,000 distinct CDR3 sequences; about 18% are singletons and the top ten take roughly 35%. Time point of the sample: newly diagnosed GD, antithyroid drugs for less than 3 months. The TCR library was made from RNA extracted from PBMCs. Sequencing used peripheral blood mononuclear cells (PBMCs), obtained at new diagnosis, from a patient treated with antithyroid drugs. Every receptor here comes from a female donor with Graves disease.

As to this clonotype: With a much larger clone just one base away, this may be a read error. The CDR3 here is CASNVERDTQYF. DNA for the CDR3: TGTGCCAGCAACGTAGAGCGGGATACGCAGTATTTT. The chain recombines TRBV9 with TRBJ2-3, with a possible D match to TRBD2 (5 bases). Germline V gene sequence: CDR1 SGDLS, CDR2 YYNGEE. This CDR3 is 12 amino acids long.

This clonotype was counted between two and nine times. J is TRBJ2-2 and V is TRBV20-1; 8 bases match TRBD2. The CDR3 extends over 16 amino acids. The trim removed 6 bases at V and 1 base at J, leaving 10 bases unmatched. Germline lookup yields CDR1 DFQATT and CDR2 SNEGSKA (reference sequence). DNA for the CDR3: TGCAGTGCACCCGGGACTAGGGAAAAGAACACCGGGGAGCTGTTTTTT. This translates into CSAPGTREKNTGELFF.

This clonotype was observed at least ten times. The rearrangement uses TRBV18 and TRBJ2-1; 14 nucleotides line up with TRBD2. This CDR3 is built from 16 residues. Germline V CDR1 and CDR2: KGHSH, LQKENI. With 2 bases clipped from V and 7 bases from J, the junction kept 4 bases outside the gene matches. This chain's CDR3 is CASSPLGLAGANEQFF. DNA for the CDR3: TGTGCCAGCTCACCATTGGGACTAGCGGGAGCAAATGAGCAGTTCTTC.

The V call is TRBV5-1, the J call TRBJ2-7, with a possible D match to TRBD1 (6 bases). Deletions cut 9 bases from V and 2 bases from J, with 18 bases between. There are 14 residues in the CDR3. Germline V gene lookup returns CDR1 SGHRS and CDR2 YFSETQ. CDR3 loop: CATRGGLSTYEQYF. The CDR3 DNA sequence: TGCGCCACCAGGGGCGGGCTATCCACCTACGAGCAGTACTTC. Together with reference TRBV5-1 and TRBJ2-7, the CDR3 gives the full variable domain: KAGVTQTPRYLIKTRGQQVTLSCSPISGHRSVSWYQQTPGQGLQFLFEYFSETQRNKGNFPGRFSGRQFSNSRSEMNVSTLELGDSALYLCATRGGLSTYEQYFGPGTRLTVT.

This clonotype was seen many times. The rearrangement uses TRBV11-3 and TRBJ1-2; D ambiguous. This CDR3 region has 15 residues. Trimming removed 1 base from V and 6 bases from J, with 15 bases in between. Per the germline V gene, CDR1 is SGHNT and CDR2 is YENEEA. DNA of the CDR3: TGTGCCAGCAGCTTAGGGCGGGTCGGGGTGGATGGCTACACCTTC. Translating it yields CASSLGRVGVDGYTF.

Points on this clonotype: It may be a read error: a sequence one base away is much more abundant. CDR3 in amino acids: CASSLERARGGTDTQDF. CDR3 in DNA: TGTGCCAGCAGCTTAGAGCGGGCCCGGGGGGGCACAGATACGCAGGATTTT. This sequence joins TRBV7-2 and TRBJ2-3, with TRBD2 matching over 8 bases. CDR1 is SGHTA and CDR2 is FQGNSA in the germline V gene. There are 17 residues in the CDR3.

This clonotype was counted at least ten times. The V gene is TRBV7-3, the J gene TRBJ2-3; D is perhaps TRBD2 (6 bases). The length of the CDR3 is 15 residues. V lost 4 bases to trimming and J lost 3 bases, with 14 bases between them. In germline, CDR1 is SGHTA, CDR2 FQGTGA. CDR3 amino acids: CASSSGRDATDTQYF. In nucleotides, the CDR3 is TGTGCCAGCAGCTCCGGGAGAGATGCTACAGATACGCAGTATTTT.

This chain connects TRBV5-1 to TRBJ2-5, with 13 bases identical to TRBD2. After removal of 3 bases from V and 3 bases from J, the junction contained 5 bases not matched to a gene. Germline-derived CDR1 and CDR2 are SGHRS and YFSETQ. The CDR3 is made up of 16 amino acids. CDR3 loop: CASSWGTSGIEETQYF. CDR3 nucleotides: TGCGCCAGCAGCTGGGGGACTAGCGGGATAGAAGAGACCCAGTACTTC.

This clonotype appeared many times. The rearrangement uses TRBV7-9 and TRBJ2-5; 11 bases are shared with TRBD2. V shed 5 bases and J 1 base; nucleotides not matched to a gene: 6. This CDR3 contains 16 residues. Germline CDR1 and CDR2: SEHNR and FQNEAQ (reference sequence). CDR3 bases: TGTGCCAGCAGCCCCCGACTAGCGGGATTCCAAGAGACCCAGTACTTC. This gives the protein CASSPRLAGFQETQYF. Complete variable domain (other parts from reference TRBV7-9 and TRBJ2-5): DTGVSQNPRHKITKRGQNVTFRCDPISEHNRLYWYRQTLGQGPEFLTYFQNEAQLEKSRLLSDRFSAERPKGSFSTLEIQRTEQGDSAMYLCASSPRLAGFQETQYFGPGTRLLVL.

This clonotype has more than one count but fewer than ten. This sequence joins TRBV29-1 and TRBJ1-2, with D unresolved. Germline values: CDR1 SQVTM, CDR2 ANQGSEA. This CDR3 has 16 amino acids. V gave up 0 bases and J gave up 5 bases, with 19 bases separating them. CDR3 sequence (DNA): TGCAGCGTTGAAGATCTTGCAGTTACGAGACTTTATGGCTACACCTTC. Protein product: CSVEDLAVTRLYGYTF.

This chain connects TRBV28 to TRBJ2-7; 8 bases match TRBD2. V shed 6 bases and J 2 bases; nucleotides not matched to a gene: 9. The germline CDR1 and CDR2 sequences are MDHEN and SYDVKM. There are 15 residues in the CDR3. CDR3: CASSSPSGGTYEQYF. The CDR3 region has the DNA TGTGCCAGCAGCTCCCCGTCGGGAGGGACCTACGAGCAGTACTTC.